The T cell receptor beta chain under discussion was sequenced for a study of T cell responses to AZD1222 COVID-19 vaccine. Deletions cut 4 bases from V and 2 bases from J, with 6 bases between. The germline CDR1 and CDR2 sequences are SQVTM and ANQGSEA. The CDR3 spans 12 residues. A word on this clone: Its target is unknown.

Notes on the study in general: There were vaccine-associated CD4 TCRs across spike, dominant at 160-218 and 743-854. Spike-specific TCR breadth and depth went up after people got two AZD1222 doses. Close to half of spike-specific TCRs reportedly recognize unmutated variant regions. Researchers took repertoire samples only after the peak T cell response had come.

Profiling relied on immunoSEQ multiplex PCR, and the TCRdb table lists in-frame clones only, not all of them. This sample has 150,000 to 200,000 clones; approximately 94% occur once, and the top ten carry around 3.6%. Source: peripheral blood, taken 28 days after the second dose of the MenACWY control vaccine. This chain links TRBV29-1 with TRBJ1-3; D is unresolved. This receptor was identified in an adult who received the MenACWY meningococcal vaccine as a control. The CDR3 DNA reads TGCAGCGTTGGGTGGGCTGGAAACACCATATATTTT. It specifies CSVGWAGNTIYF. The whole variable domain, filled in from reference TRBV29-1 and TRBJ1-3, reads SAVISQKPSRDICQRGTSLTIQCQVDSQVTMMFWYRQQPGQSLTLIATANQGSEATYESGFVIDKFPISRPNLTFSTLTVSNMSPEDSSIYLCSVGWAGNTIYFGEGSWLTVV.